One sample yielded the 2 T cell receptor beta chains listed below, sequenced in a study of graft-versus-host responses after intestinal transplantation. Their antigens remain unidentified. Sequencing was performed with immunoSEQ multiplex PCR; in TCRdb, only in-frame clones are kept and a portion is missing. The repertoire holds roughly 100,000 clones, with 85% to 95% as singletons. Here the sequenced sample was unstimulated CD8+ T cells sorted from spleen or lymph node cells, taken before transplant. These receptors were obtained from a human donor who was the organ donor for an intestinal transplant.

CDR3: CASTMGGNTEAFF. CDR3 DNA sequence: TGTGCCAGCACTATGGGAGGGAACACTGAAGCTTTCTTT. The V call is TRBV28, the J call TRBJ1-1; D remains ambiguous. V gave up 7 bases and J gave up 1 base, with 10 bases separating them. Germline lookup yields CDR1 MDHEN and CDR2 SYDVKM. The CDR3 runs to 13 residues. Complete variable domain (other parts from reference TRBV28 and TRBJ1-1): DVKVTQSSRYLVKRTGEKVFLECVQDMDHENMFWYRQDPGLGLRLIYFSYDVKMKEKGDIPEGYSVSREKKERFSLILESASTNQTSMYLCASTMGGNTEAFFGQGTRLTVV.

CDR3 protein: CASSTRPGLQINPLVGTDTQYF. In DNA form, the CDR3 reads TGTGCCAGTAGTACCCGCCCGGGACTACAAATTAATCCTCTCGTTGGCACAGATACGCAGTATTTT. The rearrangement links TRBV19 to TRBJ2-3, with 7 bases fitting TRBD2. Trimming took 4 bases from V and 1 from J; bases not matched to a gene: 26. Germline CDR1 LNHDA, CDR2 SQIVND (reference sequence). The length of the CDR3 is 22 residues.